Reported below is one T cell receptor (beta chain). Its antigen remains undetermined. Per-nucleotide qualities are absent, and no much larger clonotype sits a single base away. The sample's treatment or condition label, decoded: allogeneic hematopoietic cell transplantation with graft depleted of TCRalphabeta T cells and CD19 B cells. Transplant recipients were children who received TCRalphabeta/CD19-depleted allogeneic hematopoietic cell grafts. Library preparation used PCR. For sequencing, an Illumina HiSeq 2500 was employed. TCR library preparation used molecular barcoding, with unique molecular identifiers applied to normalize quantification of the TCRbeta repertoire. The public reads were reanalyzed by TCRdb: fastp trimming at Q25, MiXCR alignment, in-frame beta chains only. Rows with one shared CDR3 protein collapse into an entry with the most common genes and DNA. Counted in this sample were about 600,000 distinct CDR3 sequences; 10% to 15% of them appeared once. The ten largest clones add up to around 2.2% of the sample.

This specimen belongs to a study of T-cell reconstitution after alpha-beta-depleted transplantation in children (dated by TCRdb to 2015 to 2016). For the study in its entirety: The study quantitatively tracked T-cell immune reconstitution after TCRalphabeta/CD19-depleted allogeneic hematopoietic cell transplantation in children using TCR repertoire profiling. Overall study outcomes, separate from this receptor: About two months after transplant, the apparently early recovery of alphabetaT-cell counts reportedly depended on just several hundred clones that had expanded rapidly and came from non-depleted graft cells. In some patients, high TCRbeta diversity at day 60 was attributed to recipient T cells and intrathymic progenitors that had survived conditioning. Over subsequent months, a decline in hyperexpanded clone frequencies was noted, and after one year, T-cell counts and TCRbeta diversity were mostly ascribed to newly produced T cells.

Trimming at the junction amounts to 4 bases on V and 1 base on J, and the germline ends lie 12 bases apart. From cysteine to phenylalanine, the CDR3 is 15 amino acids long. The kept DNA is CDR3 alone, 45 bases in frame from the first base. CDR1 and CDR2 are read off the germline V gene (reference sequence) as LGHDT and YNNKEL. Here the sequenced sample was PBMCs, mostly from graft donor cells, taken 360 days after TCRalphabeta/CD19-depleted stem cell transplant. The clonotype was recovered from a male patient under 18 who had a stem cell transplant for acute myeloid leukemia, so the T cells may come from the graft donor. This chain joins TRBV3-1 to TRBJ2-3, with TRBD1 as a weak D call on 6 bases. The CDR3 here reads CASSPRPGGTDTQYF. The DNA is TGTGCCAGCAGCCCGCGCCCAGGGGGCACAGATACGCAGTATTTT.